This T cell receptor beta chain was recovered during a study of memory CD4+ T cells and cytomegalovirus serostatus. Study-level information: Of the healthy Belgian adults, 9 were CMV seropositive and 20 to 30 seronegative.

The sort gate was single viable CD3+CD4+CD8-CD45RO+ cells for memory CD4+ T cells. Donors' CMV status reflects serum IgG against pp150, pp28, p38, p52. Total CD4+ T cells were enriched by CD4 positive selection. Study-wide findings and caveats: CD4+ memory repertoires contained about 40% of the roughly 150 reported CMV TCRbeta sequences.

This table comes from immunoSEQ multiplex PCR, and its TCRdb copy is limited to in-frame clones, with some not included. The sample contains under 35,000 clones, about three quarters of which appear only once. The CDR3 sequence is 17 residues long. Trimming removed 2 bases from V and 0 bases from J, with 15 bases in between. CDR1 and CDR2 from the germline V gene are SGHTS and YDEGEE. A word on this clone: Antigen specificity is unknown.

Specimen: memory CD4+ T cells from blood. V and J are TRBV5-8 and TRBJ2-1, with D maybe TRBD2 (6 bases). The receptor was derived from an adult in good health and CMV-seronegative. The CDR3 DNA is TGTGCCAGCAGCTTAGTAGCTAGCGCGAACTCCTACAATGAGCAGTTCTTC. It encodes CASSLVASANSYNEQFF.